A selection of T cell receptor beta chains follows, all from one sample in a study of blood T cell repertoires in COVID-19. TCRdb's table, derived via immunoSEQ multiplex PCR, lists solely in-frame clones and lacks some. The sample lists approximately 74,000 clones; about four fifths were seen once. Material: peripheral blood. These receptors were taken from a human donor in a cohort sampled during active COVID-19. Both conserved end residues are part of each CDR3. A D gene is named only where the DNA matches it firmly. Where a row states a size, it is once, few, many or the class of an expanded clone; other rows omit it.

d_gene	abundance	v_gene	len	j_gene	CDR3aa	CDR3nt
.	few	TRBV6-5	14	TRBJ2-7	CASRRETAAYEQYF	TGTGCCAGCCGGAGGGAGACAGCAGCCTACGAGCAGTACTTC
.	few	TRBV6-1	13	TRBJ2-3	CASSEFAESTQYF	TGTGCCAGCAGTGAATTTGCGGAGAGTACGCAGTATTTT
TRBD2	.	TRBV30	15	TRBJ2-5	CAWSSSGGFQETQYF	TGTGCCTGGAGCTCTAGCGGGGGGTTTCAAGAGACCCAGTACTTC
TRBD1	.	TRBV6-5	13	TRBJ1-2	CASSRDRSYGYTF	TGTGCCAGCAGCCGGGACAGGTCCTATGGCTACACCTTC
TRBD2	few	TRBV7-9	16	TRBJ2-1	CASSPRLAQIYNEQFF	TGTGCCAGCAGCCCCCGACTAGCACAGATATACAATGAGCAGTTCTTC
TRBD1	once	TRBV2	15	TRBJ1-4	CASRRQGDFNEKLFF	TGTGCCAGCAGGAGACAGGGGGATTTCAATGAAAAACTGTTTTTT
TRBD1	.	TRBV6-1	17	TRBJ2-2	CASSVTGTGVMSGELFF	TGTGCCAGCAGTGTAACCGGGACAGGGGTTATGTCCGGGGAGCTGTTTTTT
TRBD1	.	TRBV2	15	TRBJ2-7	CASRVGTGDEGQQYF	TGTGCCAGCAGAGTTGGGACAGGGGACGAGGGGCAGCAGTACTTC
.	once	TRBV28	14	TRBJ2-5	CASYRVGPEGTQYF	TGTGCCAGCTATCGCGTCGGCCCCGAGGGGACCCAGTACTTC
TRBD2	.	TRBV10-3	14	TRBJ2-1	CAIRNQAGNNEQFF	TGTGCCATCAGGAACCAAGCGGGAAACAATGAGCAGTTCTTC
.	.	TRBV3-1/TRBV3-2	11	TRBJ1-1	CASSQRGTAFF	TGTGCCAGCAGCCAGAGGGGGACAGCTTTCTTT
.	.	TRBV5-3	14	TRBJ1-6	CARSLDRVQSPLHF	TGTGCCAGAAGCTTGGACAGGGTACAGTCACCCCTCCACTTT
TRBD2	.	TRBV25-1	14	TRBJ2-1	CASRTSGSNNEQFF	TGTGCCAGCCGCACTAGCGGGAGCAACAATGAGCAGTTCTTC
TRBD1	.	TRBV19	16	TRBJ2-7	CASSSLGDSSSYEQYF	TGTGCCAGTAGTTCTCTTGGGGACAGCAGCTCCTACGAGCAGTACTTC
TRBD2	.	TRBV6-2/TRBV6-3	13	TRBJ2-1	CASSSSGGPSQFF	TGTGCCAGCAGTTCTAGCGGGGGGCCTTCGCAGTTCTTC
.	.	TRBV30	14	TRBJ1-6	CAWSPGHYNSPLHF	TGTGCCTGGAGTCCCGGACACTATAATTCACCCCTCCACTTT
.	.	TRBV29-1	12	TRBJ1-4	CSVRGGDEKLFF	TGCAGCGTTAGGGGGGGCGATGAAAAACTGTTTTTT
TRBD2	few	TRBV7-2	15	TRBJ2-5	CASSFTSGSQETQYF	TGTGCCAGCAGCTTTACTAGCGGGTCTCAAGAGACCCAGTACTTC
TRBD2	.	TRBV2	15	TRBJ2-3	CASSVLAGGTDTQYF	TGTGCCAGCAGCGTCCTAGCGGGAGGCACAGATACGCAGTATTTT
.	.	TRBV14	15	TRBJ2-5	CASSQARGFSGTQYF	TGTGCCAGCAGCCAAGCCCGGGGGTTCTCTGGGACCCAGTACTTC
TRBD1	.	TRBV2	14	TRBJ1-1	CASSSTGARTEAFF	TGTGCCAGCAGCTCCACAGGGGCCAGGACTGAAGCTTTCTTT
.	.	TRBV3-1/TRBV3-2	13	TRBJ1-2	CASSQVRNYGYTF	TGTGCCAGCAGCCAAGTCCGGAACTATGGCTACACCTTC
.	.	TRBV7-9	15	TRBJ2-7	CASSLYRVASYEQYF	TGTGCCAGCAGCTTATACCGGGTCGCCTCCTACGAGCAGTACTTC
.	.	TRBV15	14	TRBJ2-3	CATSWRLEADTQYF	TGTGCCACCAGCTGGCGTCTCGAGGCAGATACGCAGTATTTT
TRBD1	.	TRBV24-1	16	TRBJ2-2	CATSARDRGNTGELFF	TGTGCCACCAGTGCCCGGGACAGGGGTAACACCGGGGAGCTGTTTTTT
TRBD2	.	TRBV5-1	16	TRBJ2-2	CASSLEGGRNTGELFF	TGCGCCAGCAGCTTGGAAGGCGGGAGGAACACCGGGGAGCTGTTTTTT
TRBD2	.	TRBV5-4	14	TRBJ2-3	CASSSERERDTQYF	TGTGCCAGCAGCTCCGAGCGGGAGAGAGATACGCAGTATTTT
.	few	TRBV28	12	TRBJ2-7	CASRQGIYEQYF	TGTGCCAGCAGGCAGGGAATCTACGAGCAGTACTTC
.	.	TRBV30	14	TRBJ1-4	CAWSGRDYNEKLFF	TGTGCCTGGAGTGGGAGGGATTATAATGAAAAACTGTTTTTT
TRBD1	medium-sized	TRBV19	15	TRBJ2-1	CASSIAQGALNEQFF	TGTGCCAGTAGTATTGCTCAGGGGGCGCTGAATGAGCAGTTCTTC
TRBD1	.	TRBV7-9	18	TRBJ1-4	CASSPRTGEGVGNEKLFF	TGTGCCAGCAGCCCACGGACAGGGGAGGGTGTCGGTAATGAAAAACTGTTTTTT
TRBD2	once	TRBV11-2	17	TRBJ2-1	CASSLWPGLAGVNEQFF	TGTGCCAGCAGCTTATGGCCGGGGCTAGCGGGAGTCAATGAGCAGTTCTTC
TRBD1	.	TRBV5-1	14	TRBJ1-6	CASSGQGGNSPLHF	TGCGCCAGCTCCGGACAGGGGGGTAATTCACCCCTCCACTTT
.	few	TRBV6-1	14	TRBJ1-2	CASSELTASRGYTF	TGTGCCAGCAGTGAATTAACAGCCTCCCGAGGCTACACCTTC
TRBD1	.	TRBV18	14	TRBJ2-5	CASSPWTGPETQYF	TGTGCCAGCTCACCCTGGACAGGGCCAGAGACCCAGTACTTC
.	many	TRBV4-1	15	TRBJ1-6	CASSQDWGVGSPLHF	TGCGCCAGCAGCCAAGACTGGGGGGTAGGATCACCCCTCCACTTT
.	.	TRBV10-3	16	TRBJ2-7	CAIRGAETGRPYEQYF	TGTGCCATCAGGGGGGCTGAGACAGGGAGGCCCTACGAGCAGTACTTC
TRBD1	few	TRBV11-2	17	TRBJ2-3	CASSPPGGNRLTDTQYF	TGTGCCAGCAGCCCCCCAGGGGGAAATAGACTCACAGATACGCAGTATTTT
.	.	TRBV19	17	TRBJ2-4	CASSIEQGSEAKNIQYF	TGTGCCAGTAGTATAGAGCAGGGCTCTGAGGCCAAAAACATTCAGTACTTC
.	.	TRBV19	14	TRBJ2-7	CASSDGLAMDEQYF	TGTGCCAGTTCAGACGGGCTAGCGATGGACGAGCAGTACTTC
TRBD2	.	TRBV10-2	15	TRBJ2-3	CASTLGRGGPDTQYF	TGCGCCAGCACCCTGGGACGGGGGGGCCCAGATACGCAGTATTTT
.	.	TRBV27	14	TRBJ2-7	CASSLLLESYEQYF	TGTGCCAGCAGTTTATTGTTGGAGTCCTACGAGCAGTACTTC
TRBD2	.	TRBV12-5	16	TRBJ2-5	CASGLGSGGWGETQYF	TGTGCTAGTGGTTTGGGTAGCGGGGGATGGGGAGAGACCCAGTACTTC
.	.	TRBV7-9	15	TRBJ2-7	CASSPEGLLSYEQYF	TGTGCCAGCAGCCCGGAGGGCTTGCTCTCCTACGAGCAGTACTTC
TRBD2	few	TRBV7-8	15	TRBJ2-1	CASSLTSGGSNEQFF	TGTGCCAGCAGCTTGACTAGCGGGGGGAGCAATGAGCAGTTCTTC
TRBD1	.	TRBV20-1	15	TRBJ2-7	CSASITGTGPHEQYF	TGCAGTGCTAGTATTACCGGGACAGGGCCCCACGAGCAGTACTTC
.	.	TRBV10-3	13	TRBJ1-5	CAITTALNQPQHF	TGTGCCATCACCACTGCCCTCAATCAGCCCCAGCATTTT
.	.	TRBV7-2	13	TRBJ2-7	CASSFIRGYEQYF	TGTGCCAGCAGCTTTATTCGGGGTTACGAGCAGTACTTC
TRBD2	.	TRBV4-2	20	TRBJ2-3	CASSREGLAGGRLSTDTQYF	TGTGCCAGCAGCCGAGAGGGACTAGCGGGGGGCCGTTTAAGCACAGATACGCAGTATTTT